This record concerns one T cell receptor beta chain sequence. Patients got ipilimumab 1 mg/kg beginning 14 to 28 days post-transplant. The data are from a study of ipilimumab plus nivolumab after autologous stem cell transplantation. Study as a whole: The DLBCL cohort had primary refractory and relapsed disease, with 18-month progression-free survival of about 86% and 29%.

TCRdb's copy holds only in-frame clones and misses some; the assay was immunoSEQ multiplex PCR. The profile covers under 25,000 clones, with around 80% appearing a single time and less than 8% taken by the ten largest. The V end lost 0 bases, the J end lost 2 bases, and 7 bases lay between the germline ends. Germline-derived CDR1 and CDR2 are SGDLS and YYNGEE. The CDR3 has 14 amino acids. The source of this sequence is a male donor with diffuse large B-cell lymphoma. Specimen: PBMCs, collected in a trial of ipilimumab plus nivolumab as post-transplant consolidation. The chain employs TRBV9 and TRBJ2-3, with a possible D match to TRBD2 (6 bases). The CDR3 reads CASSVGGDTDTQYF. DNA for the CDR3: TGTGCCAGCAGCGTAGGGGGGGACACAGATACGCAGTATTTT.